The clone carrying this TCR beta chain was seen a few times. Its antigen is currently unknown. The CDR3 spans 14 residues. The V and J ends lost 5 bases and 4 bases, in that order; junction bases with no gene match: 6. CDR1 and CDR2 from the germline V gene are MDHEN and SYDVKM. This sample is part of a study of T cell repertoires in cytomegalovirus infection. Study details: Indicated by public TCR beta signatures were CMV infection and matching HLA type. The study's findings and limits: The cumulative frequency of public TCR beta families distinguished individuals who carried CMV together with the relevant HLA. There were HLA-C-restricted CMV-specific TCR beta clonotypes dominating the ex vivo response.

TCRdb passed the reads through MiXCR, listing each CDR3 protein once. The sample carries approximately 180,000 distinct CDR3 sequences, roughly a sixth recorded once. This TCR was recovered from a human donor in good health (CMV status not recorded). Some clones in this sample may be carry-over from other donors' samples. The chain employs TRBV28 and TRBJ2-3; TRBD1 matches 7 bases. The sequenced material came from CD8+ T cells from PBMCs. The chain's CDR3 is CASSLGGSPDTQYF. The CDR3 DNA is TGTGCCAGCAGTCTAGGGGGCTCGCCAGATACGCAGTATTTT.